This T cell receptor (beta chain) was sequenced in a study of blood T cell repertoires in COVID-19. Study details: Sites in the United States, Italy and Spain provided acute and convalescent COVID-19 samples. T cells, B-cell-depleted T cells, or PBMCs provided the cDNA or gDNA that served as material.

This clone was seen a single time. Original handling: Estimated nucleated cell counts came from reference gene primer amplification. This table comes from immunoSEQ multiplex PCR, and its TCRdb copy is limited to in-frame clones, with some not included. The D gene and trimming were derived from the DNA, and the V and J assignments and clone size from that table. The table includes tens of thousands of clones, around 80% detected once. This CDR3 region has 16 residues. With 1 base removed from V and 2 bases from J, the gap between germline ends came to 14 bases. Germline assignment: CDR1 MNHNS and CDR2 SASEGT.

Sequencing input: peripheral blood. The chain employs TRBV6-1 and TRBJ1-2; unclear D gene. This receptor was taken from a woman older than 75 with active or convalescent COVID-19. Here the CDR3 reads CASSEGGGRGNYGYTF. CDR3 bases: TGTGCCAGCAGTGAAGGAGGAGGGAGAGGAAACTATGGCTACACCTTC.